At least ten counts were recorded for the clone carrying this T cell receptor beta chain. These data belong to a study of T cells in Graves' hyperthyroidism and ophthalmopathy. The V gene's germline CDR1 is SGHRS and CDR2 YFSETQ. Deletions cut 4 bases from V and 3 bases from J, with 14 bases between. This CDR3 is built from 14 residues. Regions amplified from RNA transcripts were the TCR beta CDR3 regions. First-round RT-PCR with HTBI primers amplified the TCR CDR3 region. From the multiplex PCR reads, TCRdb called clonotypes with MiXCR, one entry per CDR3 protein. In the table there are 270,000 or so distinct CDR3 sequences, 13% to 15% of which are singletons. For the diagnoses, clinical symptoms, serum thyroxine and TRAb, thyroid ultrasound and orbital computed tomography were used. Ahead of any ophthalmopathy symptoms, the blood sample was obtained at the first diagnosis of hyperthyroidism.

The sequence came from a woman in her fifties or sixties with Graves' hyperthyroidism that later progressed to Graves' ophthalmopathy. The sample consisted of blood. The chain recombines TRBV5-1 with TRBJ2-7, with a tentative D call TRBD2 (7 bases). The CDR3 loop is CASSPAGQDYEQYF. CDR3 DNA sequence: TGCGCCAGCAGCCCAGCGGGACAAGACTACGAGCAGTACTTC.